These T cell receptor beta chains were read from a single sample in a study of shared clonotypes between healthy human individuals. Some clones are missing from TCRdb's copy, which holds only in-frame ones; the method was immunoSEQ multiplex PCR. Altogether hundreds of thousands of clones are present, roughly 79% being singletons, with the ten largest covering around 11%. The sequenced material came from PBMCs. These receptors were collected from a woman aged 40 to 50 in good health. Some clones in this sample may be carry-over from other donors' samples. Each CDR3 is given without its conserved first and last residue. D genes are given only for firm matches.

CDR3 protein,J gene,D gene,V gene
ASSVGTSTDTQY,TRBJ2-3,-,TRBV25-1
ASSQEGAGGGKNIQY,TRBJ2-4,-,TRBV4-2
ASSFSPGLAGGEQF,TRBJ2-1,TRBD2,TRBV5-6
ASSTSGWTEAF,TRBJ1-1,-,TRBV7-3
ASSRRQGKGETQY,TRBJ2-5,TRBD1,TRBV11-2
ASSQDTNTEAF,TRBJ1-1,-,TRBV9
AWSASRDSPLH,TRBJ1-6,-,TRBV30
ASSPKTGLYTGELF,TRBJ2-2,TRBD1,TRBV14
ASSGLAAYEQY,TRBJ2-7,TRBD2,TRBV2
AIQEAGGNTGELF,TRBJ2-2,TRBD1,TRBV2
ASSGRTDHTEAF,TRBJ1-1,-,TRBV9
ASSEGAAAGELF,TRBJ2-2,-,TRBV6-1
ASSRPTGAGNTIY,TRBJ1-3,-,TRBV19
ASSSQGNTEAF,TRBJ1-1,-,TRBV2
ASSSRTGKDTQY,TRBJ2-3,TRBD1,TRBV7-2
ASSPQGTHEQY,-,-,TRBV7-9
ASSQVKGGRRDQPQH,TRBJ1-5,-,TRBV14
ASSNPIPRGRNTEAF,TRBJ1-1,-,TRBV21-1
AWSVGRALGTDTQY,TRBJ2-3,-,TRBV30
ASEERGGSEQF,TRBJ2-1,-,TRBV5-1
ASKIAGAGTGELF,TRBJ2-2,TRBD2,TRBV28
ASSQTGANTGELF,TRBJ2-2,TRBD1,TRBV9
ASSLSGSRGHGYT,TRBJ1-2,TRBD1,TRBV28
ASTKLGELF,TRBJ2-2,-,TRBV28
SVEAPNGRRRDPPDTQY,TRBJ2-3,TRBD2,TRBV29-1
ATSRDATTDTQY,TRBJ2-3,-,TRBV15
ASSPDRGNIQY,TRBJ2-4,-,TRBV5-4
ASSRREVDEQF,TRBJ2-1,-,TRBV7-9
ASSLGTSENTGELF,TRBJ2-2,TRBD2,TRBV5-4
ASSLGQGPDGYT,TRBJ1-2,TRBD1,TRBV5-1
ASSLVDSINEQF,TRBJ2-1,-,TRBV11-1
ASSQVPGVGDQPQH,TRBJ1-5,-,TRBV4-1
ASSLWDTAYEQY,TRBJ2-7,-,TRBV7-8
AWSVSFTEKLF,TRBJ1-4,-,TRBV30